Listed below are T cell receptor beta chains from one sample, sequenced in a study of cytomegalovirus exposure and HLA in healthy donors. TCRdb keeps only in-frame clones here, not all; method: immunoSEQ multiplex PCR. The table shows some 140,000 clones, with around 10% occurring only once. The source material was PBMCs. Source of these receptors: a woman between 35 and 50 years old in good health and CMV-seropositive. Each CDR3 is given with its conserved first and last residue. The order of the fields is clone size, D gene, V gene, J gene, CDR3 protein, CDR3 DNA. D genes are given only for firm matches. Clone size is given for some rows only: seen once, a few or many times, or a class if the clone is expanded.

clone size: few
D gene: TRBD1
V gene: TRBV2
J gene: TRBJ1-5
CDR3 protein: CASSSTGLQPQHF
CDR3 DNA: TGTGCCAGCAGTTCGACAGGGCTTCAGCCCCAGCATTTT

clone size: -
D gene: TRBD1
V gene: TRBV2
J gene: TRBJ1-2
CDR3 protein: CASTERTGNYGYTF
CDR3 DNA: TGTGCCAGCACTGAACGGACAGGGAACTATGGCTACACCTTC

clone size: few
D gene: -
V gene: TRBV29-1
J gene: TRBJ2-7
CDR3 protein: CSVELAGFVHEQYF
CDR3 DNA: TGCAGCGTTGAATTGGCAGGGTTTGTCCACGAGCAGTACTTC

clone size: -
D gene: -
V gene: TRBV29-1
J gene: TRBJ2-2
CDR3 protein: CSVKRANTGELFF
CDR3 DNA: TGCAGCGTTAAGCGGGCGAACACCGGGGAGCTGTTTTTT

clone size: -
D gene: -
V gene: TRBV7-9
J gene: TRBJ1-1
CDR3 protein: CASSPQLNTEAFF
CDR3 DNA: TGTGCCAGCAGCCCACAGTTGAACACTGAAGCTTTCTTT

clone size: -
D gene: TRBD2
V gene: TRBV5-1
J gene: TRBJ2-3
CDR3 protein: CASSRTSGGAGTQYF
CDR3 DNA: TGCGCCAGCAGCCGGACTAGCGGGGGGGCAGGCACGCAGTATTTT

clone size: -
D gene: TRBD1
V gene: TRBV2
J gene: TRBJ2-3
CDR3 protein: CASSEARQGSGTDTQYF
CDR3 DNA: TGTGCCAGCAGTGAAGCGCGACAGGGCTCTGGCACAGATACGCAGTATTTT

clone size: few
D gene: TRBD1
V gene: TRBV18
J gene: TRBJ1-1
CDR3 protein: CASSTGGTEAFF
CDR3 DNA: TGTGCCAGCTCAACAGGGGGGACTGAAGCTTTCTTT

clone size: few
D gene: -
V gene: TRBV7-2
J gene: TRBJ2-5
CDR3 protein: CASSLGLTGETQYF
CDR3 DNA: TGTGCCAGCAGCTTAGGACTCACGGGGGAGACCCAGTACTTC

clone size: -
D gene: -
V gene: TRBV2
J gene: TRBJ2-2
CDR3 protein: CASSRGTVGGELFF
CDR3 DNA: TGTGCCAGCAGTCGCGGGACCGTGGGCGGGGAGCTGTTTTTT

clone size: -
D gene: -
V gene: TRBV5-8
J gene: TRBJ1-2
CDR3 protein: CASSLVDTFNYGYTF
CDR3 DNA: TGTGCAAGCAGCTTGGTGGACACGTTTAACTATGGCTACACCTTC

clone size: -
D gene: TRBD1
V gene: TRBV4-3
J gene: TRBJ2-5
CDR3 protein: CASSQPLGRQGAQETQYF
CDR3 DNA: TGCGCCAGCAGCCAACCCCTCGGACGTCAGGGGGCTCAAGAGACCCAGTACTTC

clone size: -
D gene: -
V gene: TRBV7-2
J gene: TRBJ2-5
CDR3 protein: CASSDGLASQETQYF
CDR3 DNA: TGTGCCAGCAGCGATGGGCTAGCGTCCCAAGAGACCCAGTACTTC

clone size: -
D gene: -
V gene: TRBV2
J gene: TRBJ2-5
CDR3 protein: CASSELAGRGLAGRGETQYF
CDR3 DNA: TGTGCCAGCAGTGAGCTGGCAGGCAGGGGGCTAGCGGGGAGGGGTGAGACCCAGTACTTC

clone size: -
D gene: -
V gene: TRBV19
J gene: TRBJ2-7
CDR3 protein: CASSPRHPYEQYF
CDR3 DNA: TGTGCCAGTAGTCCCCGACACCCCTACGAGCAGTACTTC

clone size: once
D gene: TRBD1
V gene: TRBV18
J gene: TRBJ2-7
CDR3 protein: CASSSSLTGGNEQYF
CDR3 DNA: TGTGCCAGCTCATCTTCATTGACAGGGGGCAACGAGCAGTACTTC

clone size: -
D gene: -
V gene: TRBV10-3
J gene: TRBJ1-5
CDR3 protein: CAISELGGEKPQHF
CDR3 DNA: TGTGCCATCAGTGAGTTAGGGGGAGAGAAGCCCCAGCATTTT

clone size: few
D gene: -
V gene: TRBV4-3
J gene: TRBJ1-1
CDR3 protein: CASSQDRGNTEAFF
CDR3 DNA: TGCGCCAGCAGCCAAGACAGGGGGAACACTGAAGCTTTCTTT

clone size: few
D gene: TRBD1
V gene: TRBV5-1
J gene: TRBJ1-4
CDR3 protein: CASRSGTVNEKLFF
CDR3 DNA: TGCGCCAGCAGGTCCGGGACAGTTAATGAAAAACTGTTTTTT

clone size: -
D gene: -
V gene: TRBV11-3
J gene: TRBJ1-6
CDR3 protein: CATGTRPPLHF
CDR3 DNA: TGTGCCACCGGAACCAGGCCACCCCTCCACTTT

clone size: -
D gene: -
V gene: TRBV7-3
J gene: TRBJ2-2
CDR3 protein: CASSSGVTGELFF
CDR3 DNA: TGTGCCAGCAGTTCGGGGGTCACCGGGGAGCTGTTTTTT

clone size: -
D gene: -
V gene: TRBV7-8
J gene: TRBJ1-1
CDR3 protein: CASSLVAGNTEAFF
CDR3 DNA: TGTGCCAGCAGCTTAGTTGCCGGGAACACTGAAGCTTTCTTT

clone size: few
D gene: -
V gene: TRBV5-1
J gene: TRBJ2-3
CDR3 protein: CASSGGRRTDTQYF
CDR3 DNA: TGCGCCAGCAGCGGAGGACGTCGGACAGATACGCAGTATTTT

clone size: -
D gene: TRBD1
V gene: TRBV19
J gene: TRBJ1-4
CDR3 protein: CASSSGGGSREKLFF
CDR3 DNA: TGTGCCAGTAGTTCAGGGGGCGGGTCGAGAGAAAAACTGTTTTTT

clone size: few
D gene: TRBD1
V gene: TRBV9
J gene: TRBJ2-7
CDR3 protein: CASSGGTAPGEQYF
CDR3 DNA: TGTGCCAGCAGCGGGGGGACAGCTCCTGGAGAGCAGTACTTC

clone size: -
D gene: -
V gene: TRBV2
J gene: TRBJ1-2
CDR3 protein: CASRVTGDNYGYTF
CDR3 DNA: TGTGCCAGCAGAGTGACGGGGGATAACTATGGCTACACCTTC

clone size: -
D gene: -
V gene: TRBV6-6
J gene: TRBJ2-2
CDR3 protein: CASSYSQGMSAGELFF
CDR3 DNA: TGTGCCAGCAGTTACTCACAGGGTATGAGTGCCGGGGAGCTGTTTTTT

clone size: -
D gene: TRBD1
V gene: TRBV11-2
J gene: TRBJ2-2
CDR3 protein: CASSSGTARTGELFF
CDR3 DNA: TGTGCCAGCAGCTCCGGGACAGCCAGGACCGGGGAGCTGTTTTTT

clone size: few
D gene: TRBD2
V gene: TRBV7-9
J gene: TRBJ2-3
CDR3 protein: CASSFIRGGSSDTQYF
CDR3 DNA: TGTGCCAGCAGCTTCATCCGGGGGGGCAGTTCAGATACGCAGTATTTT

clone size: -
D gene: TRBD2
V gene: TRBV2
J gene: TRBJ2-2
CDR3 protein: CASSAQRGGDGGELFF
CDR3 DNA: TGTGCCAGCAGTGCCCAACGGGGGGGTGATGGCGGGGAGCTGTTTTTT

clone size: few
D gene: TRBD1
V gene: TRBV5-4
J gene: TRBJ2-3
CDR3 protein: CASSPSRDRGTDTQYF
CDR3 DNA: TGTGCCAGCAGCCCGTCACGGGACAGGGGCACAGATACGCAGTATTTT

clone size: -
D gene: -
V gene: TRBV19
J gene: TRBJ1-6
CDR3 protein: CASSQRGGDSPLHF
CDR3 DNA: TGTGCCAGTAGCCAGCGGGGAGGGGATTCACCCCTCCACTTT

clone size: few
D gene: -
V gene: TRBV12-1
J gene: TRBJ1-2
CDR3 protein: CASSGGRGANYGYTF
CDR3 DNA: TGTGCCAGCTCGGGGGGACGGGGGGCTAACTATGGCTACACCTTC

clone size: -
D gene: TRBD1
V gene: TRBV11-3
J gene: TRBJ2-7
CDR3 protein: CASSLEGQGSYEQYF
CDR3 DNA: TGTGCCAGCAGCTTAGAAGGACAGGGTTCCTACGAGCAGTACTTC

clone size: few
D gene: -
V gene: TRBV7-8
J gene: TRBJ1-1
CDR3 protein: CASSLPRQSTEAFF
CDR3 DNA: TGTGCCAGCAGCTTACCGAGACAGAGCACTGAAGCTTTCTTT

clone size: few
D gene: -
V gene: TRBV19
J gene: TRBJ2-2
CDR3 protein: CASMDSPNTGELFF
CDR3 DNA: TGTGCCAGTATGGACAGTCCGAACACCGGGGAGCTGTTTTTT

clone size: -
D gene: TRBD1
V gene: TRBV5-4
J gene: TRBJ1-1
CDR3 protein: CASSLQGAISEAFF
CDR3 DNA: TGTGCCAGCAGCTTACAGGGGGCGATTTCTGAAGCTTTCTTT

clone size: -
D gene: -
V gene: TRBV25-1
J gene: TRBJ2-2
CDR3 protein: CASSGYYNTGELFF
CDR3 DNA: TGTGCCAGCAGTGGTTACTACAACACCGGGGAGCTGTTTTTT

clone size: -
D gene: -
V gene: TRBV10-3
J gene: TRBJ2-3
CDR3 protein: CAISANRELTDTQYF
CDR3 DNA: TGTGCCATCAGTGCAAACCGGGAACTCACAGATACGCAGTATTTT

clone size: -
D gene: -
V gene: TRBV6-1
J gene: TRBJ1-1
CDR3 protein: CASSERIFTEAFF
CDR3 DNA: TGTGCCAGCAGTGAGAGGATATTCACTGAAGCTTTCTTT

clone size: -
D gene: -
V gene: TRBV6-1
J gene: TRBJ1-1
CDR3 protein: CASSEQGLWTEAFF
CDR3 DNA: TGTGCCAGCAGTGAGCAGGGACTTTGGACTGAAGCTTTCTTT

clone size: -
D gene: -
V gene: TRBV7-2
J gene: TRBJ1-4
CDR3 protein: CASSLGVSVNEKLFF
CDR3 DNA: TGTGCCAGCAGCTTAGGTGTATCGGTTAATGAAAAACTGTTTTTT